The present T cell receptor beta chain was sequenced within a study of CD4 and CD8 cells across lung adenocarcinoma regions. Germline CDR1 is ENHRY and CDR2 is SYGVKD. The CDR3 extends over 14 amino acids. The trim removed 6 bases at V and 7 bases at J, leaving 3 bases unmatched. MiXCR, applied by TCRdb to the PCR reads, yields one record per CDR3 protein. The sample shows around 10,000 distinct CDR3 sequences, around 42% of them seen only once. The source is a male donor with lung adenocarcinoma. The CD4 and CD8 labels of this study may be unreliable. V usage is TRBV10-3 and J usage is TRBJ2-6, with 10 bases fitting TRBD1. The sample was CD8+ T cells from the margin of a lung tumor. In nucleotides, the CDR3 is TGTGCCATCAGGAGGACAGGGGGAGCCAACGTCCTGACTTTC. Its translation is CAIRRTGGANVLTF.